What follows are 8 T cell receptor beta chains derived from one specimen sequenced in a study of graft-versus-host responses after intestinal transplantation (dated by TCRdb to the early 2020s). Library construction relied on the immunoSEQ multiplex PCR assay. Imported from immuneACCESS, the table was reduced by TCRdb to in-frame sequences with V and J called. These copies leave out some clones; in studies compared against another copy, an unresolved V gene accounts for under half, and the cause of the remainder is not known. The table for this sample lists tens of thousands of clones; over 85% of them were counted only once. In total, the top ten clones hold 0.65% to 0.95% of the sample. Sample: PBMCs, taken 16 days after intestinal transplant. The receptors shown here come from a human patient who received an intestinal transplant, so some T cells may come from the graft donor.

Written as DNA, the CDR3 is TGTGCCAGCAGGGACCTGATCTACGAGCAGTACTTC. Translating gives CASRDLIYEQYF. The V call is TRBV6-5, the J call TRBJ2-7; D gene unclear. With 6 bases removed from V and 3 bases from J, the gap between germline ends came to 9 bases. Germline V gene data show CDR1 as MNHEY and CDR2 as SVGAGI. The CDR3 is 12 residues long.

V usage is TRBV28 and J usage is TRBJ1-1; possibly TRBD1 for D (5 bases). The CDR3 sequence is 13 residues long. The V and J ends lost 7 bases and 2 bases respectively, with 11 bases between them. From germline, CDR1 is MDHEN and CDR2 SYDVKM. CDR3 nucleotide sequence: TGTGCCAGCAAAACGGGGCCAAACACTGAAGCTTTCTTT. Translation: CASKTGPNTEAFF.

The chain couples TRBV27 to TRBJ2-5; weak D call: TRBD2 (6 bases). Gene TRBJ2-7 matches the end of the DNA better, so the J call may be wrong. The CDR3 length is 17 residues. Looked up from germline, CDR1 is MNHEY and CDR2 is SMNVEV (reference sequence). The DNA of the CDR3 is TGTGCCAGCAGTTTATCGGGGCCGGGGGAACTCTCCTACGAGCAGTACTTC. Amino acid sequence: CASSLSGPGELSYEQYF.

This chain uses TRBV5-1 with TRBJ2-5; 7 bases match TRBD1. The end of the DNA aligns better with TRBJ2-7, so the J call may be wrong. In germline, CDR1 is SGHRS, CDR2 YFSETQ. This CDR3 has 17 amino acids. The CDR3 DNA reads TGCGCCAGCAGCTTGGCCTGGCAGGGGGTCTACGACGGCGAGCAGTACTTC. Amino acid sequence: CASSLAWQGVYDGEQYF.

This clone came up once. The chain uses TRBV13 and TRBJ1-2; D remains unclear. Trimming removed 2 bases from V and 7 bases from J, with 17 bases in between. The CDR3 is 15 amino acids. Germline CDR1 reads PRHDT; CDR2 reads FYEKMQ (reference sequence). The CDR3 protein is CASSLFPRSKGGYTF. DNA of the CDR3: TGTGCCAGCAGCTTATTTCCCAGATCCAAGGGTGGCTACACCTTC.

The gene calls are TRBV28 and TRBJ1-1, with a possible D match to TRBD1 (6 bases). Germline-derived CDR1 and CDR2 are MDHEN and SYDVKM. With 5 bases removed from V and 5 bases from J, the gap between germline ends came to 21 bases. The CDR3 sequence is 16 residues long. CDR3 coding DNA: TGTGCCAGCAGTCTACTCGGGGGGGCGCGTTATACTGAAGCTTTCTTT. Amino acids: CASSLLGGARYTEAFF.

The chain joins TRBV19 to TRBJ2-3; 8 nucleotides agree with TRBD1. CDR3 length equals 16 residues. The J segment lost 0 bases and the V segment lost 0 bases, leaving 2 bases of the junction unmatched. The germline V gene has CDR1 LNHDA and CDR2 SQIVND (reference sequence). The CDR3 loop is CASSIDRDRSTDTQYF. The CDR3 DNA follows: TGTGCCAGTAGTATAGATCGGGACAGGAGCACAGATACGCAGTATTTT.

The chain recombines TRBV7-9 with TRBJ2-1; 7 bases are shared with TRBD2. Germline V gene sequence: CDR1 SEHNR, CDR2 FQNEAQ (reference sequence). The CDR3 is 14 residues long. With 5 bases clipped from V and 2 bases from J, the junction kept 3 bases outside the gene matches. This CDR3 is CASSASGTYNEQFF. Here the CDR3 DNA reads TGTGCCAGCAGCGCGAGCGGGACCTACAATGAGCAGTTCTTC.